The table lists the clone carrying this T cell receptor beta chain with a few counts. What it recognizes is unknown. TCR beta libraries were prepared from cDNA with unique molecular identifiers. Using its own MiXCR run on the PCR reads, TCRdb lists one record per CDR3 protein. Of some 690,000 distinct CDR3 sequences listed, around 60% were seen once; the top ten hold approximately 10%. These data originate in a study of post-analysis software for immune sequencing data. The wider study: Progressive-relapsing, secondary progressive and relapsing-remitting multiple sclerosis were among the disease courses included.

Study outcomes and limitations: The normalized Chao1 diversity of multiple sclerosis patients was significantly lower than that of controls. Included in a set of roughly five TRBV segments more frequent in patients than controls were TRBV5-6, TRBV5-1 and TRBV20-1.

The CDR3 length is 17 residues. CDR1 is SGHVS and CDR2 is FNYEAQ in the germline V gene. After removal of 1 base from V and 2 bases from J, the junction contained 8 bases not matched to a gene. The receptor comes from a girl aged 2 to 10 with multiple sclerosis. This chain joins TRBV7-6 and TRBJ2-3; 8 positions match TRBD1. Sequencing was carried out using blood. The CDR3 DNA reads TGTGCCAGCAGCTTAGGGCAGGGGGCATCCCCCACAGATACGCAGTATTTT. This sequence encodes CASSLGQGASPTDTQYF. Full variable domain (outside the CDR3, taken from reference TRBV7-6 and TRBJ2-3): GAGVSQSPRYKVTKRGQDVALRCDPISGHVSLYWYRQALGQGPEFLTYFNYEAQQDKSGLPNDRFSAERPEGSISTLTIQRTEQRDSAMYRCASSLGQGASPTDTQYFGPGTRLTVL.